What follows are 12 T cell receptor beta chains derived from one specimen sequenced in a study of human T cells and chemical hapten exposure. The time point was: patch test 3, about 24 weeks after DPC sensitization. Treatment denoted: therapeutic diphenylcyclopropenone sensitization with weekly scalp DPC. TCRdb re-derived calls from the RACE reads in MiXCR, one entry per CDR3 protein. The table shows about 92,000 distinct CDR3 sequences, with roughly a tenth occurring only once. The sample here was whole blood, taken in connection with sensitization to the hapten diphenylcyclopropenone (DPC). The receptor set was obtained from a woman in her twenties or thirties with alopecia areata. Some clones in this sample may be carry-over from other donors' samples.

The table lists this clonotype with many counts. The CDR3 DNA reads as TGTGCCAGCAGTTACCTAAGCAATCAGCCCCAGCATTTT. Encoded protein: CASSYLSNQPQHF. The chain carries TRBV6-2 or TRBV6-3 and TRBJ1-5; D is undetermined. Germline-derived CDR1 and CDR2 are MNHEY and SVGEGT. V gave up 2 bases and J gave up 1 base, with 3 bases separating them. This CDR3 is built from 13 residues.

This clonotype was seen repeatedly, ten times or more. This chain uses TRBV4-1 with TRBJ2-7, with 15 positions matching TRBD2. With V trimmed by 2 bases and J by 5 bases, 13 bases remained unmatched. CDR1 and CDR2 from the germline V gene are MGHRA and YSYEKL. CDR3 length equals 19 residues. CDR3 sequence reads: CASSQLPGLAGGGSHEQYV. Here the CDR3 DNA reads TGCGCCAGCAGCCAACTCCCGGGACTAGCGGGGGGTGGGTCTCACGAGCAGTACGTC.

The table lists this clonotype with many counts. V gene TRBV16 combines with J gene TRBJ1-2, with D possibly being TRBD1 (6 bases). The CDR3 is made up of 13 amino acids. The V end was cut by 4 bases, the J end by 8 bases, with 14 bases between. CDR1 is KGHSY and CDR2 is FQNENV in the germline V gene. The CDR3 DNA reads TGTGCCAGCAGCCTCCGGGGGGCAGGCGGCTACACCTTC. Its translation is CASSLRGAGGYTF.

This clonotype was found a few times. V and J are TRBV28 and TRBJ2-3; D perhaps matches TRBD2 (6 bases). The V gene's germline CDR1 is MDHEN and CDR2 SYDVKM. This CDR3 region has 14 residues. V lost 7 bases and J lost 1, with 12 bases in between. CDR3: CASINSGGTDTQYF. The CDR3 nucleotides read TGTGCCAGCATTAATTCGGGGGGCACAGATACGCAGTATTTT.

This clonotype was detected many times. The J gene is TRBJ2-7, the V gene TRBV20-1; weak D call: TRBD2 (6 bases). V was pared by 7 bases and J by 2 bases, with 15 bases between. CDR1 and CDR2 (germline): DFQATT, SNEGSKA (reference sequence). The CDR3 runs to 13 residues. The CDR3 DNA reads TGCAGTGTTAGCGGACCGACCACCTACGAGCAGTACGTC. It yields the protein CSVSGPTTYEQYV.

This clonotype was recorded at least ten times. V usage is TRBV6-2 or TRBV6-3 and J usage is TRBJ2-7; possible D gene TRBD1, 6 bases. This CDR3 is 15 amino acids long. Trimming cost V 5 bases and J 1 base, with 15 bases left between them. Germline CDR1 MNHEY, CDR2 SVGEGT. CDR3 DNA sequence: TGTGCCAGCAGTCGCCGAAGGCAGGGGTCCTACGAGCAGTACGTC. Amino acids: CASSRRRQGSYEQYV.

This chain uses TRBV6-2 or TRBV6-3 with TRBJ1-5; no clear D gene. CDR3 length: 15 residues. V dropped 2 bases and J dropped 0 bases, with 8 bases sitting between them. Germline values: CDR1 MNHEY, CDR2 SVGEGT. The DNA for the CDR3 is TGTGCCAGCAGTTACAGTGATTATAGCAATCAGCCCCAGCATTTT. This sequence encodes CASSYSDYSNQPQHF.

This clonotype was observed a few times. J is TRBJ1-5 and V is TRBV5-5, with D hard to call. This CDR3 spans 15 amino acids. Trimming stripped 0 bases from V and 3 bases from J, with 10 bases between. Germline CDR1 is SGHKS and CDR2 is YYEKEE (reference sequence). CDR3 protein: CASSLAVADNQPQHF. In DNA form, the CDR3 reads TGTGCCAGCAGCTTGGCGGTGGCAGACAATCAGCCCCAGCATTTT.

The chain carries TRBV7-8 and TRBJ2-3; TRBD1 aligns across 8 bases. Germline lookup yields CDR1 SGHVS and CDR2 FQNEAQ. CDR3 length equals 14 residues. V shed 6 bases, J shed 5 bases, and the junction held 7 bases outside the gene matches. The CDR3, as DNA: TGTGCCAGCAGGCGGACAGGGCCGGGAGATACGCAGTATTTT. Translating it yields CASRRTGPGDTQYF.

This clonotype was recorded at least ten times. This chain connects TRBV2 to TRBJ2-2; TRBD1 matches at 9 bases. CDR1 and CDR2 (germline): SNHLY, FYNNEI. V trimming: 7 bases; J trimming: 7 bases; junction bases outside the gene matches: 13. This CDR3 has 16 residues. In DNA, the CDR3 is TGTGCCAGCAACACAGTCCGGGACAGGGTTGGCGGGGAGCTGTTTTTT. Translation gives CASNTVRDRVGGELFF.

This clonotype was recorded many times. This chain uses TRBV25-1 with TRBJ1-3, with D unclear. Trimming stripped 0 bases from V and 0 bases from J, with 9 bases between. CDR3 length: 16 amino acids. The germline V gene has CDR1 MGHDK and CDR2 SYGVNS. CDR3 nucleotides: TGTGCCAGCAGTGAATATAAGGGTGGCTCTGGAAACACCATATATTTT. This sequence encodes CASSEYKGGSGNTIYF.

The rearrangement joins TRBV30 to TRBJ1-1, with D unclear. The CDR3 consists of 13 residues. The V and J ends lost 3 bases and 1 base respectively, with 9 bases between them. Per the germline V gene, CDR1 is GTSNPN and CDR2 is SVGIG (reference sequence). The CDR3 DNA reads TGTGCCTGGAGGAGGAAGCAGAACACTGAAGCTTTCTTT. Translating it yields CAWRRKQNTEAFF.